One and the same sample provided the 21 T cell receptor beta chains below, sequenced in a study of blood T cells in healthy people across ages. Using a J-beta primer mix together with a sample-barcoded 5' primer, a second PCR was run for about 6 to 11 cycles. Using its own MiXCR run on the 5' RACE reads, TCRdb lists one record per CDR3 protein. The data contain about 1.8 million distinct CDR3 sequences, around 50% of them singletons. Sequencing used blood. The receptors were sampled from a woman aged 40 to 50 in good health.

The chain has TRBV2 and TRBJ2-4, with D uncertain. Germline CDR1 SNHLY, CDR2 FYNNEI. Trimming shortened V by 7 bases and J by 0 bases, and 13 bases separated the two germline ends. The CDR3 is 15 residues long. As DNA, the CDR3 is TGTGCCAGCAACCGCCCTCTACTAGCCAAAAACATTCAGTACTTC. It yields the protein CASNRPLLAKNIQYF.

This clonotype was observed once. The junction shows a germline mismatch at one end, possibly a read error. The rearrangement joins TRBV20-1 to TRBJ2-3, with D perhaps matching TRBD1 (6 bases). Germline values: CDR1 DFQATT, CDR2 SNEGSKA (reference sequence). The CDR3 has 14 residues. CDR3: CSARLGAPTDTLYF. CDR3 DNA: TGCAGTGCTAGACTGGGGGCCCCCACAGATACGCTGTATTTT.

This clonotype was seen more than once but under ten times. The rearrangement joins TRBV2 to TRBJ2-5; tentatively, D is TRBD1 or TRBD2 (5 bases each). The CDR3 sequence is 15 residues long. Trimming stripped 3 bases from V and 5 bases from J, with 16 bases between. CDR1 SNHLY and CDR2 FYNNEI come from the germline V gene. CDR3 sequence (DNA): TGTGCCAGCAGTGATCGAGGGGCCGGTAGCGAGACCCAGTACTTC. This sequence encodes CASSDRGAGSETQYF.

The chain carries TRBV12-3 or TRBV12-4 and TRBJ2-3; 9 bases match TRBD1. This CDR3 contains 14 residues. The trim removed 8 bases at V and 3 bases at J, leaving 6 bases unmatched. The CDR3 coding sequence is TGTGCCAGCCTCCGGGACAGGGAGACAGATACGCAGTATTTT. This codes for CASLRDRETDTQYF.

The J gene is TRBJ1-1, the V gene TRBV11-2; D is possibly TRBD1 (5 bases). V was clipped by 5 bases and J by 3 bases, with 22 bases between them. Germline CDR1 and CDR2: SGHAT and FQNNGV. CDR3 length: 17 residues. CDR3: CASSLTQQPGAYTEAFF. For the CDR3, the DNA is TGTGCCAGCAGCCTCACCCAGCAGCCCGGGGCTTACACTGAAGCTTTCTTT.

V gene TRBV20-1 combines with J gene TRBJ2-1; no definite D call. V lost 3 bases and J lost 6, with 15 bases in between. Looked up from germline, CDR1 is DFQATT and CDR2 is SNEGSKA (reference sequence). The CDR3 runs 14 residues. CDR3 in amino acids: CSASWGLQTNEQFF. As DNA, the CDR3 is TGCAGTGCTAGTTGGGGTCTCCAAACCAATGAGCAGTTCTTC.

In this sample, this clonotype turned up a few times. This sequence joins TRBV11-2 and TRBJ2-5; D not resolved. Germline V gives CDR1 SGHAT, CDR2 FQNNGV. V was cut by 1 base and J by 1 base, with 7 bases left in between. The CDR3 length is 14 residues. CDR3 in DNA: TGTGCCAGCAGCTTAGTCAGAAGCCAAGAGACCCAGTACTTC. Its protein is CASSLVRSQETQYF.

The chain combines TRBV6-2 or TRBV6-3 with TRBJ2-5; D is ambiguous. Trimming took 5 bases from V and 11 from J, leaving 24 bases between them. CDR3 size: 15 residues. The germline V gene encodes CDR1 MNHEY and CDR2 SVGEGT. The CDR3, as DNA: TGTGCCAGCAGTGACGACCCTCCTTTTTACAATGAGCAGTACTTC. Amino acids: CASSDDPPFYNEQYF.

This clonotype was detected ten times or more. V and J are TRBV6-1 and TRBJ2-5; 11 nucleotides agree with TRBD2. The CDR3 has 15 amino acids. V trimming: 4 bases; J trimming: 2 bases; junction bases outside the gene matches: 3. CDR1 MNHNS and CDR2 SASEGT come from the germline V gene. The CDR3: CASSGASGGQETQYF. CDR3 nucleotide sequence: TGTGCCAGCAGTGGGGCTAGCGGGGGGCAAGAGACCCAGTACTTC.

This clonotype was found a few times. The rearrangement links TRBV2 to TRBJ2-4; D not certain. CDR1 and CDR2 (germline): SNHLY, FYNNEI. Deletions cut 6 bases from V and 7 bases from J, with 13 bases between. The CDR3 covers 13 residues. In nucleotides, the CDR3 is TGTGCCAGCAGCCAAGGTTGGGTCAACATTCAGTACTTC. This translates into CASSQGWVNIQYF.

In DNA, the CDR3 is TGTGCCAGCAGTGCAGGGGTGGGATACGACTACACCTTC. This codes for CASSAGVGYDYTF. The gene calls are TRBV2 and TRBJ1-2, with D possibly TRBD1 on 6 matching bases. The CDR3 extends over 13 amino acids. Germline CDR1 reads SNHLY; CDR2 reads FYNNEI. The V end lost 4 bases, the J end lost 10 bases, and 16 bases lay between the germline ends.

The rearrangement uses TRBV28 and TRBJ1-5; tentative D call: TRBD1 (5 bases). V lost 3 bases to trimming and J lost 9 bases, with 12 bases between them. This CDR3 comprises 13 residues. The germline V gene has CDR1 MDHEN and CDR2 SYDVKM. CDR3 DNA: TGTGCCAGCAGTTTCTCGGGGGGTCGGCCCCAGCATTTT. Translating gives CASSFSGGRPQHF.

This clonotype was found once. The junction shows a germline mismatch at one end, possibly a read error. V gene TRBV18 combines with J gene TRBJ2-3, with 9 bases lining up with TRBD2. The CDR3 has 15 amino acids. Germline CDR1 is KGHSH and CDR2 is LQKENI. The CDR3 nucleotides are TGTGCCAGCTCACCGCGCGGGACTAGCACAGGTACGCAGTATTTT. Its protein product is CASSPRGTSTGTQYF.

The chain links TRBV4-3 to TRBJ1-5; TRBD1 might be the D (6 bases). The CDR3 spans 17 residues. Trimming took 0 bases from V and 7 from J, leaving 19 bases between them. Germline loops: CDR1 LGHNA, CDR2 YSLEER. Here the CDR3 DNA reads TGCGCCAGCAGCCAAGATCGAGCAGGGGACCGGGAGCAGCCCCAGCATTTT. It is translated as CASSQDRAGDREQPQHF.

The chain joins TRBV4-3 to TRBJ2-7; 9 bases are shared with TRBD2. The J call is in doubt because the DNA end fits TRBJ2-5 better. Germline lookup yields CDR1 LGHNA and CDR2 YSLEER. The CDR3 is 15 residues long. The CDR3 region has the DNA TGCGCCAGCAGCCTGGTAGCGGGGGCCCTAGAGACCCAGTACTTC. Translated, it gives CASSLVAGALETQYF.

The rearrangement links TRBV29-1 to TRBJ1-5; TRBD1 aligns across 8 bases. The CDR3 loop spans 15 amino acids. The V and J ends lost 4 bases and 2 bases, in that order; junction bases with no gene match: 7. Germline V gene lookup returns CDR1 SQVTM and CDR2 ANQGSEA. CDR3 in DNA: TGCAGCGTTGCCTCAGGGGGCACGGGCAATCAGCCCCAGCATTTT. It is translated as CSVASGGTGNQPQHF.

The gene calls are TRBV5-1 and TRBJ1-2, with D maybe TRBD1 (6 bases). V lost 1 base to trimming and J lost 6 bases, with 13 bases between them. The CDR3 runs to 14 residues. Looked up from germline, CDR1 is SGHRS and CDR2 is YFSETQ. CDR3 coding DNA: TGCGCCAGCAGCTTGTTAGGGACAAAGGATGGCTACACCTTC. This encodes CASSLLGTKDGYTF.

V usage is TRBV25-1 and J usage is TRBJ1-2; 9 positions match TRBD1. Germline trimming cut 4 bases from V and 4 bases from J; bases unmatched to any gene: 7. CDR1 is MGHDK, CDR2 SYGVNS, per germline. This CDR3 has 15 residues. CDR3 region: CASSVRDRDGYGYTF. DNA for the CDR3: TGTGCCAGCAGTGTCCGGGACAGGGATGGCTATGGCTACACCTTC.

The CDR3 DNA reads TGTGCCAGCACTAGCGGGGGTGTCTACGAGCAGTACTTC. Its protein product is CASTSGGVYEQYF. The chain has TRBV6-5 and TRBJ2-5; the match to TRBD2 covers 10 bases. The end of the DNA aligns better with TRBJ2-7, so the J call may be wrong. The CDR3 is made up of 13 amino acids. CDR1 is MNHEY, CDR2 SVGAGI, per germline.

The J gene is TRBJ2-1, the V gene TRBV7-2; D is unclear. The CDR3 runs to 14 residues. Germline lookup yields CDR1 SGHTA and CDR2 FQGNSA. Trimming removed 3 bases from V and 6 bases from J, with 12 bases in between. CDR3 DNA sequence: TGTGCCAGCAGCTTTGGTGCAGGCTGCAATGAGCAGTTCTTC. It is translated as CASSFGAGCNEQFF. Complete variable domain (other parts from reference TRBV7-2 and TRBJ2-1): GAGVSQSPSNKVTEKGKDVELRCDPISGHTALYWYRQSLGQGLEFLIYFQGNSAPDKSGLPSDRFSAERTGGSVSTLTIQRTQQEDSAVYLCASSFGAGCNEQFFGPGTRLTVL.

This clonotype was detected many times. The V call is TRBV12-3 or TRBV12-4, the J call TRBJ2-1; 9 bases line up with TRBD2. Trimming at V came to 6 bases and at J to 4 bases, leaving 4 bases not matched to a gene. This CDR3 comprises 14 residues. The CDR3 region is CASSSAGGYNEQFF. The CDR3 coding sequence is TGTGCCAGCAGCTCGGCGGGGGGGTACAATGAGCAGTTCTTC.